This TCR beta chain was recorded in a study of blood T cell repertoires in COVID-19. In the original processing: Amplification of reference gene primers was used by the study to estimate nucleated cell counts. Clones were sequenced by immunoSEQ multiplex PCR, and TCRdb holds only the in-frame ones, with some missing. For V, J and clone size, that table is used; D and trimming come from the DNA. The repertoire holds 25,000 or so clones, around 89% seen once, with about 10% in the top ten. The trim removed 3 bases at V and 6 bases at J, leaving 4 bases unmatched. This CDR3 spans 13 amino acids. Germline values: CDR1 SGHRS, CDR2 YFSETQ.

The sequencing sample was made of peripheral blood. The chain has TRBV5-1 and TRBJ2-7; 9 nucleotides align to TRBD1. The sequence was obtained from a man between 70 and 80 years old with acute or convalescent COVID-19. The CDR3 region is CASSSQGAIEQYF. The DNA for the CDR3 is TGCGCCAGCAGCTCACAGGGGGCGATCGAGCAGTACTTC. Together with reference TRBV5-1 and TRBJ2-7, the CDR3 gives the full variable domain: KAGVTQTPRYLIKTRGQQVTLSCSPISGHRSVSWYQQTPGQGLQFLFEYFSETQRNKGNFPGRFSGRQFSNSRSEMNVSTLELGDSALYLCASSSQGAIEQYFGPGTRLTVT.